The sequence of this T cell receptor (beta chain) was determined in a study of shared clonotypes between healthy human individuals. Turning to this clone: The target antigen is unknown.

The CDR3 has 13 residues. CDR1 is SNHLY and CDR2 is FYNNEI in the germline V gene. V was pared by 5 bases and J by 5 bases, with 12 bases between. Study-wide results and caveats: Donor scarcity curtailed the genetic and exposure-history diversity represented herein.

The authors loaded about 0.2 ug DNA, 30,000 to 35,000 T cell genomes, into sorted-subset replicate PCRs. Assay: immunoSEQ multiplex PCR; the TCRdb copy retains only in-frame clones and omits some. This table has some 2,000,000 clones, roughly 94% appearing once. The chain employs TRBV2 and TRBJ2-5; D unclear. The TCR originated in a man younger than 30 in good health. Source material: naive CD4+ T cells sorted from blood. Subset: CD45RA+ positively selected. The CDR3 loop is CASSPWSEETQYF. CDR3 sequence (DNA): TGTGCCAGCAGTCCCTGGTCGGAGGAGACCCAGTACTTC.